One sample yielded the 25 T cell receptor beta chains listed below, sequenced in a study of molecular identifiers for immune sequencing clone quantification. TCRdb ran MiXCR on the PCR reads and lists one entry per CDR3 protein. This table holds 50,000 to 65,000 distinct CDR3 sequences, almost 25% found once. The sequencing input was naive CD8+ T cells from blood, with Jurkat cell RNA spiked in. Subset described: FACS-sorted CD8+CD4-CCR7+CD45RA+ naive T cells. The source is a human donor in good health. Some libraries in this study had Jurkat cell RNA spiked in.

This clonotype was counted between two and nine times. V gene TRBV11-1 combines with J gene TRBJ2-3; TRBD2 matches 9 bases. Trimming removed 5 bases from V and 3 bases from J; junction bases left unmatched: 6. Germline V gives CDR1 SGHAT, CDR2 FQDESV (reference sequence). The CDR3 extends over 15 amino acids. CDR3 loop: CASSTGTSLTDTQYF. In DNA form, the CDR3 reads TGTGCCAGCAGCACCGGGACTAGCCTGACAGATACGCAGTATTTT. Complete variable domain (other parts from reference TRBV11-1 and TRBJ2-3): EAEVAQSPRYKITEKSQAVAFWCDPISGHATLYWYRQILGQGPELLVQFQDESVVDDSQLPKDRFSAERLKGVDSTLKIQPAELGDSAMYLCASSTGTSLTDTQYFGPGTRLTVL.

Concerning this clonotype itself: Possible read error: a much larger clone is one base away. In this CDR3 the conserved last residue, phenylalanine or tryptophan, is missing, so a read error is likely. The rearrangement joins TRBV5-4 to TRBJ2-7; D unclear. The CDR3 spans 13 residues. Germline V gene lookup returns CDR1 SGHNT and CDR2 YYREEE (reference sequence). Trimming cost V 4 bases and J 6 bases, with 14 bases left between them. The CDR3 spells CASSPPGGPEQYY. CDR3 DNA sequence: TGTGCCAGCAGCCCCCCGGGTGGGCCCGAGCAGTACTAC.

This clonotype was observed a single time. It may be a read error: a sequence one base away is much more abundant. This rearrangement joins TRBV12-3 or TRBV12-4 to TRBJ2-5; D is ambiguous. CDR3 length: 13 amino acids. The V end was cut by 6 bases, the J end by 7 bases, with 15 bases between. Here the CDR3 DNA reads TGTGCCAGCAGCTACAGTGACATTTCGACCCAGTACTTC. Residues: CASSYSDISTQYF.

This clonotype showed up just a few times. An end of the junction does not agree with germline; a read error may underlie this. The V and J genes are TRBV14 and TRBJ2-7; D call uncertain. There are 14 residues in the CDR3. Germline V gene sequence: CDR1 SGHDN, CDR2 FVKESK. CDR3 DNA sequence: TGTGCCAGCAGCCAAGAGAGCAGAGCCTACGAGCAGCACTTC. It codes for CASSQESRAYEQHF.

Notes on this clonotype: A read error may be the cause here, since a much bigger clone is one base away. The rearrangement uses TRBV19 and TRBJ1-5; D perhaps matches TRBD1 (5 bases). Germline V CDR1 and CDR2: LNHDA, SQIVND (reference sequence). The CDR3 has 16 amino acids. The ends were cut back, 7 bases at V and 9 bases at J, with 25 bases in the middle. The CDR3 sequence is CASTTPETGGVGPQHF. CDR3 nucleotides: TGTGCCAGTACTACGCCCGAGACGGGGGGGGTTGGGCCCCAGCATTTT.

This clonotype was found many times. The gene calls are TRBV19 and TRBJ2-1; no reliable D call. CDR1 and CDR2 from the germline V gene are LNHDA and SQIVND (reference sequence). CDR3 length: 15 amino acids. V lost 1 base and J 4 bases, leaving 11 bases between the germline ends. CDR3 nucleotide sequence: TGTGCCAGTAGTATAGCCGCTAGTACATACAATGAGCAGTTCTTC. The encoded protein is CASSIAASTYNEQFF.

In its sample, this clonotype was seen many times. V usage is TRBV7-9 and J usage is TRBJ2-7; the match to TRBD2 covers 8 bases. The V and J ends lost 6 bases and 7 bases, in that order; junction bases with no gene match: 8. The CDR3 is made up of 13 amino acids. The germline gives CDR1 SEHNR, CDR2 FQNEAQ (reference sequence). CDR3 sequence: CASRRAGAVEQYF. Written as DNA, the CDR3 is TGTGCCAGCAGGCGAGCGGGGGCCGTTGAGCAGTACTTC.

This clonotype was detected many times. For the CDR3, the DNA is TGTGCCAGCAGTATCCGGGGGGGGAAAGAGACCCAGTACTTC. Amino acids: CASSIRGGKETQYF. The chain combines TRBV6-6 with TRBJ2-5; 8 bases match TRBD2. The CDR3 loop spans 14 amino acids. V gave up 5 bases and J gave up 3 bases; unmatched junction bases: 5. Per the germline V gene, CDR1 is MNHNY and CDR2 is SVGAGI (reference sequence).

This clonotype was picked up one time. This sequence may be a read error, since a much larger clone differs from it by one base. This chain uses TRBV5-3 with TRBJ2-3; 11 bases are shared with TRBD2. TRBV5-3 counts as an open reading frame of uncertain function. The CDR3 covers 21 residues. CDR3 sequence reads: CASSLGMVPWTSGRSADTQYF. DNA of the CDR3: TGTGCCAGCAGCTTGGGAATGGTTCCCTGGACTAGCGGGCGATCAGCGGATACGCAGTATTTT.

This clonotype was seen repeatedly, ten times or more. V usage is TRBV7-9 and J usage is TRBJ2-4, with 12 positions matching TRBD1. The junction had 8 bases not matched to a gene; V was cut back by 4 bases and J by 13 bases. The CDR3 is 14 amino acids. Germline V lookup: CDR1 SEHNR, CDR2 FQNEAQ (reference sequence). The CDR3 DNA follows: TGTGCCAGCAGCTCGTCATGGGACAGGGGGCAACAGTACTTC. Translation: CASSSSWDRGQQYF.

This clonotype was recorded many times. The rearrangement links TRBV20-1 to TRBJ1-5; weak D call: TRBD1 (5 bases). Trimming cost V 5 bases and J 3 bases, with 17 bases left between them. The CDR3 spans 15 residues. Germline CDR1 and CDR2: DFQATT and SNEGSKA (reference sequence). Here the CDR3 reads CSAGNTRGNNQPQHF. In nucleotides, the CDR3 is TGCAGTGCTGGCAATACACGGGGCAACAATCAGCCCCAGCATTTT.

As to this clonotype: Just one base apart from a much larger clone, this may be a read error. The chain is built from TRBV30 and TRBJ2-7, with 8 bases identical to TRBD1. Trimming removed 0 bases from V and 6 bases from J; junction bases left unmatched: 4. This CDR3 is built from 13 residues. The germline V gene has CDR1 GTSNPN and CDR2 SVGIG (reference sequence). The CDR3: CAWSVSQGAEQYF. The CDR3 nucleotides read TGTGCCTGGAGTGTATCTCAGGGGGCCGAGCAGTACTTC.

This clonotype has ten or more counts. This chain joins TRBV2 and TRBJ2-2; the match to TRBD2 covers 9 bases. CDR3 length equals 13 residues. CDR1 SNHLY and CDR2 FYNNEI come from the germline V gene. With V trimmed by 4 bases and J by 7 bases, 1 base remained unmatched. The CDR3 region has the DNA TGTGCCAGCAGTGGACTAGCGGTCGGGGAGCTGTTTTTT. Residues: CASSGLAVGELFF.

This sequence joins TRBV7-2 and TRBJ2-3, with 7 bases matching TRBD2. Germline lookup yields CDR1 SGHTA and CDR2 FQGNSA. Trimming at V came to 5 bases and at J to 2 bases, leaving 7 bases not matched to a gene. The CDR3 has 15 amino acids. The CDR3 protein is CASSTASGVTDTQYF. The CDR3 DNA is TGTGCCAGCAGCACGGCAAGCGGGGTCACAGATACGCAGTATTTT.

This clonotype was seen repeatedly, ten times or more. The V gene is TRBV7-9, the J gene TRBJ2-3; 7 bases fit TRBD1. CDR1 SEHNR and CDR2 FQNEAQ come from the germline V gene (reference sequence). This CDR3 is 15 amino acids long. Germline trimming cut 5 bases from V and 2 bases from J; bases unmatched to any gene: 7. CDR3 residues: CASSPGGPPTDTQYF. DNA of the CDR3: TGTGCCAGCAGCCCAGGGGGACCCCCCACAGATACGCAGTATTTT.

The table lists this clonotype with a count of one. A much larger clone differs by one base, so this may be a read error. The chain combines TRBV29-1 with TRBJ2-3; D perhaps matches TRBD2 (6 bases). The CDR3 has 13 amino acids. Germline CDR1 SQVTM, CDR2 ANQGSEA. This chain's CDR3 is CGVELRLADTQYF. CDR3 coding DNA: TGCGGCGTTGAACTGAGACTAGCAGATACGCAGTATTTT.

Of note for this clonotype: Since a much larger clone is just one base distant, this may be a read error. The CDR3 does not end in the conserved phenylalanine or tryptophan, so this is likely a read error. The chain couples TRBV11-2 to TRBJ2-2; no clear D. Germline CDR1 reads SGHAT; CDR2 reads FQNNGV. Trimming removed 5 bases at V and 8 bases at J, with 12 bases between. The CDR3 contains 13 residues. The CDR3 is CASSTDPAGELFL. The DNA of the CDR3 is TGTGCCAGCAGCACCGACCCCGCTGGGGAGCTGTTTCTT.

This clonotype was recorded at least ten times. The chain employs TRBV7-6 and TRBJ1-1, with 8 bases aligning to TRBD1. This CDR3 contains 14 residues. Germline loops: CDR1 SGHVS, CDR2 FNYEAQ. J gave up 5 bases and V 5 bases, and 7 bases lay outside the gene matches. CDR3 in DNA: TGTGCCAGCAGCCCCCGAGGACAGGGAACTGAAGCTTTCTTT. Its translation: CASSPRGQGTEAFF.

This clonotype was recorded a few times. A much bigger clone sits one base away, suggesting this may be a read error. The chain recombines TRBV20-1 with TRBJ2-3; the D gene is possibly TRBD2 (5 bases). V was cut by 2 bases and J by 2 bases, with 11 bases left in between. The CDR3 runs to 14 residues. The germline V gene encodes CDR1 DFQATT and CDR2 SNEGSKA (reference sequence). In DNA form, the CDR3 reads TGCAGTGCTAGACAGGACTCCCCCACAGATACGCAGTATTTT. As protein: CSARQDSPTDTQYF.

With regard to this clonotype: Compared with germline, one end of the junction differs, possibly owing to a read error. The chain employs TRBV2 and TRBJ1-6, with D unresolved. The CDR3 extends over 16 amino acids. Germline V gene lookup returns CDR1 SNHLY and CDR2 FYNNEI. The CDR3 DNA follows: TGTGCCAGCAGTGAAGCCAGGCCGGGCTTGGATTCACCCCCCCACTTT. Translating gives CASSEARPGLDSPPHF.

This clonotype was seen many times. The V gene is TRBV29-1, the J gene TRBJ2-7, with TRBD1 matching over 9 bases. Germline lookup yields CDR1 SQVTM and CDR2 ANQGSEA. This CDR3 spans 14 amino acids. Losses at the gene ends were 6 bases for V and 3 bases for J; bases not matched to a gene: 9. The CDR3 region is CSVEFGTGSYEQYF. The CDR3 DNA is TGCAGCGTAGAATTCGGGACAGGGAGCTACGAGCAGTACTTC.

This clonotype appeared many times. The CDR3 loop is CACGLAYEQYF. In DNA, the CDR3 is TGTGCCTGCGGCCTCGCCTACGAGCAGTACTTC. The chain combines TRBV30 with TRBJ2-7, with no clear D. The CDR3 loop spans 11 amino acids. CDR1 GTSNPN and CDR2 SVGIG come from the germline V gene (reference sequence). V gave up 6 bases and J gave up 2 bases, with 8 bases separating them.

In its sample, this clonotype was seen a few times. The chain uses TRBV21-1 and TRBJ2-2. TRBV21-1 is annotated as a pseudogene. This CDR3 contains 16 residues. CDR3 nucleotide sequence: TGTGCCAGCAGCAAAGGGGGTTCAGGGAAGACGGGGGAGCTGTTTTTT. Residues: CASSKGGSGKTGELFF.

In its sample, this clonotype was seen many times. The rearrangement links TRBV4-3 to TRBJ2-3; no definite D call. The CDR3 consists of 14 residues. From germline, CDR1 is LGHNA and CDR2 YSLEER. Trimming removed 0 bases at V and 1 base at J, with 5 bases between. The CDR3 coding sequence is TGCGCCAGCAGCCAAGACCAGGGCACAGATACGCAGTATTTT. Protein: CASSQDQGTDTQYF.

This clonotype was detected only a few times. In DNA, the CDR3 is TGTGCCAGCAGAGGACTAGCGGGAATCAATGAGCAGTTCTTC. It specifies CASRGLAGINEQFF. The rearrangement uses TRBV6-2 or TRBV6-3 and TRBJ2-1, with 12 bases lining up with TRBD2. CDR1 is MNHEY and CDR2 is SVGEGT in the germline V gene. The V and J ends lost 6 bases and 6 bases, in that order; junction bases with no gene match: 3. This CDR3 is built from 14 residues.